The 6 T cell receptor beta chains below all came from one sample that was sequenced in a study of CD8 T cells in ankylosing spondylitis. The study, taken as a whole, reports: Ankylosing spondylitis blood appeared to carry a characteristic TCR beta motif of seven to nine highly homologous variants.

For these TCRs, the target antigens are not known. TCRdb re-derived calls from the 5' RACE reads in MiXCR, one entry per CDR3 protein. The top ten hold roughly 0.51% of the sample, which has about 800,000 distinct CDR3 sequences, 12% seen once. Sequenced input: blood, either unsorted or a sorted T cell fraction (not recorded which). The receptor source for this set is a male donor with ankylosing spondylitis.

The DNA for the CDR3 is TGTGCCAGTAGTATAGGCCGCTCGACTAGCGGGAGACTCAGTGAGCAGTTCTTC. It yields the protein CASSIGRSTSGRLSEQFF. The V and J genes are TRBV19 and TRBJ2-1, with 12 bases lining up with TRBD2. V lost 1 base and J lost 9; bases outside the gene matches: 13. The CDR3 is 18 residues long. Germline loops: CDR1 LNHDA, CDR2 SQIVND (reference sequence). Based on the CDR3 plus reference TRBV19 and TRBJ2-1, the full variable domain is DGGITQSPKYLFRKEGQNVTLSCEQNLNHDAMYWYRQDPGQGLRLIYYSQIVNDFQKGDIAEGYSVSREKKESFPLTVTSAQKNPTAFYLCASSIGRSTSGRLSEQFFGPGTRLTVL.

The V gene is TRBV4-3, the J gene TRBJ2-3; TRBD2 matches at 8 bases. The junction had 9 bases not matched to a gene; V was cut back by 1 base and J by 0 bases. Germline CDR1 LGHNA, CDR2 YSLEER. CDR3 length: 18 amino acids. The CDR3 loop reads CASSQGTAGVWSTDTQYF. Here the CDR3 DNA reads TGCGCCAGCAGCCAAGGGACAGCGGGGGTGTGGAGCACAGATACGCAGTATTTT.

The chain joins TRBV6-1 to TRBJ2-7; tentatively, D is TRBD1 (5 bases). CDR1 is MNHNS and CDR2 is SASEGT in the germline V gene. Trimming left V 6 bases short and J 2 bases short, with 14 bases between. There are 14 residues in the CDR3. Here the CDR3 reads CASRRAGRTYEQYF. DNA for the CDR3: TGTGCCAGCAGACGGGCAGGGCGGACCTACGAGCAGTACTTC.

The chain has TRBV6-4 and TRBJ1-2, with TRBD1 identical over 10 bases. This CDR3 region has 15 residues. Per germline, CDR1 MRHNA and CDR2 SNTAGT. Trimming took 6 bases from V and 4 from J; bases not matched to a gene: 8. This CDR3 is CASRPGQGPFYGYTF. The DNA of the CDR3 is TGTGCCAGCAGGCCGGGACAGGGGCCTTTCTATGGCTACACCTTC.

This clonotype occurred a few times. The chain links TRBV20-1 to TRBJ2-7; D may be TRBD2 (5 bases). Trimming stripped 4 bases from V and 7 bases from J, with 23 bases between. This CDR3 is 15 amino acids long. The germline gives CDR1 DFQATT, CDR2 SNEGSKA (reference sequence). In nucleotides, the CDR3 is TGCAGTGCTACCAATCGGGATACCAAGTTTTTAGAGCAGTACTTC. Translation: CSATNRDTKFLEQYF.

This chain uses TRBV20-1 with TRBJ2-7, with a weak D call TRBD2 (5 bases). The CDR3 is 14 amino acids. Deletions cut 1 base from V and 2 bases from J, with 12 bases between. Looked up from germline, CDR1 is DFQATT and CDR2 is SNEGSKA (reference sequence). The CDR3 DNA reads as TGCAGTGCTAGAGCTCCCGACGGGGCCTACGAGCAGTACTTC. Protein product: CSARAPDGAYEQYF.